Sequencing of this T cell receptor (beta chain) was carried out in a study of cytomegalovirus exposure and HLA in healthy donors (dated by TCRdb to about 2017). For the study in its entirety: The 650 to 800 repertoires of the first cohort and the 110 or so validation repertoires were produced on the same platform, according to a later analysis. To predict cytomegalovirus infection status, the study combined high-throughput TCR immunosequencing, statistical association of individual TCRs with disease status, and machine learning. Besides the first cohort of approximately 670 subjects, a separate validation cohort made up of 120 different subjects was used. The aim of the study was to test whether cataloging public T cell receptors could identify signatures of past pathogen exposure.

The donors were included in the validation cohort of over a hundred subjects, a group kept apart from the 666-subject first cohort. The library was built by means of the immunoSEQ multiplex PCR assay. In the source study's methods: A statistical classification framework was built for diagnosing cytomegalovirus status from the catalog of TCR beta chain sequences. TCRdb took this table from immuneACCESS and kept in-frame rearrangements with V and J called. Such tables lack part of the clones; where checked against another copy, unresolved V genes explain under half of the gap, and the rest is unexplained. V, J and clone size were drawn from that table, and D and trimming were deduced from the DNA. The sample includes 250,000 to 300,000 clones, with approximately 83% observed a single time. The ten largest clones add up to more than 0.8% of the sample. What the authors observed across the whole study: Subsequent analysis determined that TCRs grouped into clusters in the first cohort also showed a tendency toward co-occurrence across the 130 or so validation repertoires, and 85% to 95% of cluster scores exceeded 0. The study listed approximately 150 TCR beta chains as associated with cytomegalovirus. In vitro tests confirmed that a few of the cytomegalovirus-associated TCR beta chains recognize cytomegalovirus antigens. The authors suggested that the approach could potentially be extended to other disease states and immunological phenotypes. The classifier was reported to diagnose cytomegalovirus status with high specificity and sensitivity in both the original and validation cohorts. Across donors, most TCR sequences were observed very rarely, whereas some public TCRs were present in many individuals. A later analysis lacked HLA typing for the validation cohort, so it scored co-occurrence in that cohort across all 120 repertoires.

Of note for this clone: Its antigen is currently not known. Per-nucleotide qualities are absent, and no much larger clonotype sits a single base away.

V ends up 3 bases short and J 1 base short, with an unmatched junction base count of 3. There are 16 amino acids in the CDR3, from cysteine to phenylalanine inclusive. Just CDR3 DNA is preserved here, 48 bases in frame from base 1. CDR1 SNHLY and CDR2 FYNNEI are derived from the germline V gene. This clonotype was sampled from a young woman in good health and CMV-seronegative. This sequence uses TRBV2 and TRBJ1-5, with TRBD1 identical over 10 junction bases. Sequencing was carried out using PBMCs. DNA sequence: TGTGCCAGCAGTGAGCAGGGACAGGGGAGCAATCAGCCCCAGCATTTT. Its amino acids are CASSEQGQGSNQPQHF.